This T cell receptor (beta chain) was identified during a study of T cells after yellow fever vaccination. The CDR3 length is 15 residues. Per the germline V gene, CDR1 is DFQATT and CDR2 is SNEGSKA (reference sequence). V lost 2 bases and J 6 bases, leaving 17 bases between the germline ends. Study-wide results and caveats: Repertoires sorted by FACS could include abundant clonotypes that are contaminants from the bulk population. Overall, a small share of clonotypes was seen in both CD4 and CD8 compartments.

This clonotype has ten or more counts. The antigen is not known. TCRdb re-derived calls from the 5' RACE reads in MiXCR, one entry per CDR3 protein. The profile shows almost 600,000 distinct CDR3 sequences, less than 15% of them singletons. The chain employs TRBV20-1 and TRBJ2-1, with D possibly matching TRBD2 (5 bases). This specimen consisted of PBMCs, obtained on the day of the yellow fever booster vaccination. The receptor was derived from a young man who received the YFV17D yellow fever vaccine. The CDR3 DNA reads TGCAGTGCTAGATCCCCCATCGAGGGCGGCAATGAGCAGTTCTTC. Translation: CSARSPIEGGNEQFF.